The rows below give T cell receptor beta chains drawn from one sample of a study of Graves' ophthalmopathy and Graves' hyperthyroidism. TCRdb recomputed calls from the multiplex PCR reads with MiXCR, one row per CDR3 protein. Here the sample spans hundreds of thousands of distinct CDR3 sequences, over 20% being singletons. Sequencing used peripheral blood. Receptors were obtained from a woman aged 18-30 years with stable Graves' hyperthyroidism. Each CDR3 is given with its conserved first and last residue. Fields, in order: J gene, D gene, V gene, clone size, CDR3 protein, CDR3 DNA. D genes are given only for firm matches. Size values are once, few and many counts, or a class for expanded clones, and some rows have none.

>TRBJ1-5|NA|TRBV2|once
CASNRHVSNQPQHF
TGTGCCAGCAACCGACACGTTAGCAATCAGCCCCAGCATTTT
>TRBJ2-5|NA|TRBV15|many
CATSRQNGETQYF
TGTGCCACCAGCAGGCAGAACGGGGAGACCCAGTACTTC
>TRBJ2-2|NA|TRBV4-2|NA
CASSQEMGGTGELFF
TGTGCCAGCAGCCAAGAAATGGGGGGCACCGGGGAGCTGTTTTTT
>TRBJ2-7|TRBD2|TRBV18|once
CASSPASGGTYEQYF
TGTGCCAGCTCACCGGCATCCGGGGGGACCTACGAGCAGTACTTC
>TRBJ2-4|NA|TRBV12-3/TRBV12-4|many
CASSYPKNIQYF
TGTGCCAGCAGTTATCCCAAAAACATTCAGTACTTC
>TRBJ1-1|TRBD1|TRBV29-1|many
CSVGTGETEAFF
TGCAGCGTGGGGACAGGGGAGACTGAAGCTTTCTTT
>TRBJ1-2|NA|TRBV20-1|many
CSAMNGFNYGYTF
TGCAGTGCTATGAACGGGTTTAACTATGGCTACACCTTC
>TRBJ2-7|TRBD2|TRBV6-2/TRBV6-3|many
CASSAVGTSGVTSYEQYF
TGTGCCAGCAGCGCCGTCGGGACTAGCGGGGTTACCTCCTACGAGCAGTACTTC
>TRBJ2-3|TRBD2|TRBV11-2|NA
CASKGGGGGADTQYF
TGTGCCAGCAAGGGTGGTGGCGGGGGAGCAGATACGCAGTATTTT
>TRBJ1-3|TRBD1|TRBV20-1|many
CSASLQRRGPGNTIYF
TGCAGTGCTTCCCTACAGCGCAGGGGGCCTGGAAACACCATATATTTT
>TRBJ2-4|NA|TRBV28|NA
CASSSKGLDIQYF
TGTGCCAGCAGCTCGAAGGGGTTGGACATTCAGTACTTC
>TRBJ1-5|NA|TRBV6-2/TRBV6-3|many
CASSTNYNQPQHF
TGTGCCAGTAGCACGAACTATAATCAGCCCCAGCATTTT
>TRBJ2-2|NA|TRBV12-3/TRBV12-4|few
CASTPTGVAGELFF
TGTGCCAGCACCCCGACTGGGGTTGCCGGGGAGCTGTTTTTT
>TRBJ2-2|NA|TRBV19|many
CASSTPRITGELFF
TGTGCCAGTAGTACGCCCCGGATTACCGGGGAGCTGTTTTTT
>TRBJ1-2|NA|TRBV30|many
CAWSGGLNYGYTF
TGTGCCTGGAGTGGAGGACTGAACTATGGCTACACCTTC
>TRBJ2-1|NA|TRBV6-1|many
CASSEFGRLSSYNEQFF
TGTGCCAGCAGTGAATTTGGCCGCCTGAGCTCCTACAATGAGCAGTTCTTC
>TRBJ2-7|NA|TRBV19|NA
CASSYGTSHEQYF
TGTGCCAGTAGTTACGGGACTTCTCACGAGCAGTACTTC
>TRBJ2-5|NA|TRBV7-2|many
CASSDVIQGTQYF
TGTGCCAGCAGCGATGTAATCCAAGGGACCCAGTACTTC
>TRBJ2-5|TRBD2|TRBV10-3|few
CAISPSGGEETQYF
TGTGCCATCAGTCCTAGCGGGGGGGAAGAGACCCAGTACTTC
>TRBJ2-7|TRBD1|TRBV6-1|few
CASPGQGLEQYF
TGTGCCAGTCCGGGACAGGGGCTCGAGCAGTACTTC
>TRBJ1-2|NA|TRBV4-2|many
CASSQDRPGAYYGYTF
TGTGCCAGCAGCCAAGATAGGCCCGGCGCGTACTATGGCTACACCTTC
>TRBJ1-1|TRBD1|TRBV12-3/TRBV12-4|many
CASSPTGGYAAEAFF
TGTGCCAGCAGTCCGACAGGGGGCTACGCGGCTGAAGCTTTCTTT
>TRBJ2-7|NA|TRBV18|many
CASSPPAGTSYEQYF
TGTGCCAGCTCACCACCCGCAGGGACGTCCTACGAGCAGTACTTC
>TRBJ2-5|TRBD1|TRBV11-1|NA
CASSLVWDREADETQYF
TGTGCCAGCAGCTTAGTGTGGGACAGGGAAGCGGATGAGACCCAGTACTTC
>TRBJ1-3|NA|TRBV15|many
CATSSLTQSGNTIYF
TGTGCCACCAGCAGTTTGACGCAATCTGGAAACACCATATATTTT
>TRBJ2-2|NA|TRBV25-1|many
CASSLHRENTGELFF
TGTGCCAGCAGTCTTCATCGCGAAAACACCGGGGAGCTGTTTTTT
>TRBJ2-2|TRBD2|TRBV7-2|many
CASSSRTSGTGGELFF
TGTGCCAGCAGCTCAAGGACTAGCGGGACTGGCGGGGAGCTGTTTTTT
>TRBJ1-1|NA|TRBV30|few
CAWALTVNTEAFF
TGTGCCTGGGCCCTAACAGTTAACACTGAAGCTTTCTTT
>TRBJ1-2|NA|TRBV7-8|many
CASSLDAGTNYGYTF
TGTGCCAGCAGCTTAGATGCAGGGACTAACTATGGCTACACCTTC
>TRBJ1-5|NA|TRBV5-1|many
CASSLGTGYQPQHF
TGCGCCAGCAGCTTGGGCACAGGGTATCAGCCCCAGCATTTT
>TRBJ1-5|NA|TRBV28|many
CASSAGSLNQPQHF
TGTGCCAGCAGTGCAGGGAGTTTAAATCAGCCCCAGCATTTT
>TRBJ2-7|NA|TRBV25-1|many
CASSDNGLSVSEQYF
TGTGCCAGCAGTGACAACGGACTCAGTGTCAGCGAGCAGTACTTC
>TRBJ2-2|TRBD2|TRBV11-1|NA
CASSRYASREGRTGELFF
TGTGCCAGCAGCCGTTATGCGTCGCGGGAGGGCCGAACCGGGGAGCTGTTTTTT
>TRBJ1-6|NA|TRBV5-1|many
CASSVSPGNSPLHF
TGCGCCAGCAGCGTTTCACCTGGCAATTCACCCCTCCACTTT
>TRBJ1-2|TRBD1|TRBV3-1|many
CASSQRDRASGYTF
TGTGCCAGCAGCCAAAGGGACAGAGCAAGTGGCTACACCTTC
>TRBJ2-7|TRBD2|TRBV7-2|many
CASSLGGSGFEEGYF
TGTGCCAGCAGCTTAGGGGGTAGCGGGTTCGAAGAGGGGTACTTC
>TRBJ2-7|NA|TRBV20-1|many
CRTAGSYEQYF
TGCAGGACGGCGGGGAGCTACGAGCAGTACTTC
>TRBJ1-5|NA|TRBV25-1|many
CASSEAGDTHQPQHF
TGTGCCAGCAGTGAGGCCGGGGACACGCATCAGCCCCAGCATTTT
>TRBJ1-1|NA|TRBV29-1|many
CSVTMNTEAFF
TGCAGCGTCACAATGAACACTGAAGCTTTCTTT
>TRBJ2-7|NA|TRBV20-1|many
CSARLVKYEQYF
TGCAGTGCTAGATTGGTGAAATACGAGCAGTACTTC
>TRBJ1-2|TRBD1|TRBV6-5|NA
CASSSTRTGFYGYTF
TGTGCCAGCAGTTCCACCCGGACAGGTTTTTATGGCTACACCTTC
>TRBJ2-7|TRBD2|TRBV20-1|many
CSAFGLAGGPSEQYF
TGCAGTGCTTTCGGACTAGCGGGAGGGCCTAGCGAGCAGTACTTC